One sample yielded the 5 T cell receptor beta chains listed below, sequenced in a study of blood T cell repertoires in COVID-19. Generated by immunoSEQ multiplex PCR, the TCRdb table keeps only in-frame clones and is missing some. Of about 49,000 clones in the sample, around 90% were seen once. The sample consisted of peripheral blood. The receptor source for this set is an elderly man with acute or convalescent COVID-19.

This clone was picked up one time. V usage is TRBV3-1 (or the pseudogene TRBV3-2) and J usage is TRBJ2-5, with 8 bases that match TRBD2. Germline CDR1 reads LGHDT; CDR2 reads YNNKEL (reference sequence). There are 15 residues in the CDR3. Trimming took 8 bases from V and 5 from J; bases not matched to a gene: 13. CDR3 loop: CASQGEMGGGETQYF. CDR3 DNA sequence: TGTGCCAGCCAAGGCGAGATGGGCGGGGGGGAGACCCAGTACTTC.

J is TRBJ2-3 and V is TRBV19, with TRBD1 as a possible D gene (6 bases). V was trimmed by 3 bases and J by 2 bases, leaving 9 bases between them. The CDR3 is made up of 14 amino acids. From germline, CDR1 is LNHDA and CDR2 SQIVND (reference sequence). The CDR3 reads CASSIGQSTDTQYF. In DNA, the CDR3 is TGTGCCAGTAGTATCGGACAGTCCACAGATACGCAGTATTTT. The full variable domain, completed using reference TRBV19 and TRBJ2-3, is DGGITQSPKYLFRKEGQNVTLSCEQNLNHDAMYWYRQDPGQGLRLIYYSQIVNDFQKGDIAEGYSVSREKKESFPLTVTSAQKNPTAFYLCASSIGQSTDTQYFGPGTRLTVL.

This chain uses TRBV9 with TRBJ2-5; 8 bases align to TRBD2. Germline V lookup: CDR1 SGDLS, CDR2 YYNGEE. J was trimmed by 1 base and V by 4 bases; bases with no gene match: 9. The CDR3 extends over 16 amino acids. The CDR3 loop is CASSPIYAGGQETQYF. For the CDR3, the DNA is TGTGCCAGCAGCCCAATATACGCGGGGGGCCAAGAGACCCAGTACTTC.

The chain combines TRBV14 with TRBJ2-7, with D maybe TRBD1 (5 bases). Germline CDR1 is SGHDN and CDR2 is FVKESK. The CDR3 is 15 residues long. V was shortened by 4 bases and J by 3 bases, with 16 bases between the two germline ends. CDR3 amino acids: CASSPTGFYRYEQYF. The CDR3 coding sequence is TGTGCCAGCAGCCCCACAGGCTTCTACCGCTACGAGCAGTACTTC.

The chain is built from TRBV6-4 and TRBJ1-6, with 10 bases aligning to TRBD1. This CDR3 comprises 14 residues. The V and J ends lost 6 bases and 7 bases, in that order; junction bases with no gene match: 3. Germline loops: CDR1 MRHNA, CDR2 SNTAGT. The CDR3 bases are TGTGCCAGCAGACCGGGACAGGGGAATTCACCCCTCCACTTT. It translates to CASRPGQGNSPLHF.